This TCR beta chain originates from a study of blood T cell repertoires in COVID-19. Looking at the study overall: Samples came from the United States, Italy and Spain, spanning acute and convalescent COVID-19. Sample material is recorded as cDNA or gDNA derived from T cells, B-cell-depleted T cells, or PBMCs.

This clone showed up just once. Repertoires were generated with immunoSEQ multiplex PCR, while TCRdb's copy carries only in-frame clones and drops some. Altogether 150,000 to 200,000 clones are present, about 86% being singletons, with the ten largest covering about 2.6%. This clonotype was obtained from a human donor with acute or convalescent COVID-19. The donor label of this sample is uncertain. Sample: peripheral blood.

This chain's CDR3 is CASSRDGGGSPLHF. The CDR3 DNA follows: TGTGCCAGCAGCCGGGATGGAGGTGGATCACCCCTCCACTTT. This chain connects TRBV5-4 to TRBJ1-6; unclear D gene. Germline CDR1 SGHNT, CDR2 YYREEE (reference sequence). Trimming took 4 bases from V and 10 from J, leaving 15 bases between them. This CDR3 contains 14 residues.